This TCR beta chain was identified during a study of early T cells in non-severe SARS-CoV-2 infection. TCRdb ran MiXCR on the 5' RACE reads and lists one entry per CDR3 protein. The data contain tens of thousands of distinct CDR3 sequences, approximately 5.9% of them singletons. Findings and limits, study-wide: Database matching using VDJdb favored anti-spike CD8 responses, with private and CD4 specificities left missing.

This clonotype was observed many times. What it binds is unknown. Source: whole blood, taken at baseline. The sequence was collected from an adult who was a healthcare worker with PCR-confirmed SARS-CoV-2 infection or an uninfected control (not recorded which).

CDR3 DNA sequence: TGTGCCAGCAGAGGGGCACACCACTATGGCTACACCTTC. It translates to CASRGAHHYGYTF. The chain recombines TRBV2 with TRBJ1-2, with D perhaps matching TRBD1 (5 bases). Germline V CDR1 and CDR2: SNHLY, FYNNEI. V was trimmed by 6 bases and J by 3 bases, leaving 11 bases between them. The CDR3 consists of 13 residues.